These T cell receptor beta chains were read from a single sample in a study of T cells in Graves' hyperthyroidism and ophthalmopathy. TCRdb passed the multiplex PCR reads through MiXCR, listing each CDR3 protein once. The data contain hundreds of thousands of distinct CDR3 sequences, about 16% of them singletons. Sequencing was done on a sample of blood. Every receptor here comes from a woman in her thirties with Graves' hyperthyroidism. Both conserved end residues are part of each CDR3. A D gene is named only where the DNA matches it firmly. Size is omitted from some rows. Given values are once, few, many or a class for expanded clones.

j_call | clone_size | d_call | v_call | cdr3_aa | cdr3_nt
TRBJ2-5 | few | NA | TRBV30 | CAWGRGKETQYF | TGTGCCTGGGGGAGGGGGAAAGAGACCCAGTACTTC
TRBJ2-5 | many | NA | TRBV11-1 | CASSLLTGPQETQYF | TGTGCCAGCAGCTTACTTACAGGTCCCCAAGAGACCCAGTACTTC
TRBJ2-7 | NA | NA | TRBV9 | CASSVRSTGKTYEQYF | TGTGCCAGCAGCGTAAGGTCGACAGGCAAAACCTACGAGCAGTACTTC
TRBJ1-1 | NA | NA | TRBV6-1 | CASAPGASRTEAFF | TGTGCCAGCGCTCCCGGGGCATCGAGAACTGAAGCTTTCTTT
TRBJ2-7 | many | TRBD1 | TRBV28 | CASSSPHVTGSYEQYF | TGTGCCAGCAGTTCACCTCACGTGACAGGGAGCTACGAGCAGTACTTC
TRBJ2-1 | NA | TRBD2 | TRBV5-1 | CASSLRASGSIGGEQFF | TGCGCCAGCAGCTTGAGGGCTAGCGGGAGTATAGGGGGAGAGCAGTTCTTC
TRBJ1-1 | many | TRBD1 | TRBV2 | CASRRDRRNTEAFF | TGTGCCAGCAGACGGGACAGACGGAACACTGAAGCTTTCTTT
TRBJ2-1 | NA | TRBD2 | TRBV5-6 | CASSLAVREARISYNEQFF | TGTGCCAGCAGCTTGGCGGTGCGGGAGGCCCGTATCTCCTACAATGAGCAGTTCTTC
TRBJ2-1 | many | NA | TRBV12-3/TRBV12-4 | CASEGSSSYNEQFF | TGTGCCAGCGAGGGGTCAAGCTCCTACAATGAGCAGTTCTTC
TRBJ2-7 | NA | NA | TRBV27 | CASSLLGTGYEQYF | TGTGCCAGCAGTTTGTTAGGTACGGGCTACGAGCAGTACTTC
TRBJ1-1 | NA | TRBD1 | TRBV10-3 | CAIQPGQGTNTEAFF | TGTGCCATCCAGCCGGGACAGGGAACTAACACTGAAGCTTTCTTT
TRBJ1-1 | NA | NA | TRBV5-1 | CASSLGQGHRVTEAFF | TGCGCCAGCAGCTTGGGTCAGGGGCACAGAGTCACTGAAGCTTTCTTT
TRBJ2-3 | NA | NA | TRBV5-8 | CASSLFGLPTDTQYF | TGTGCCAGCAGCTTGTTCGGGCTGCCCACAGATACGCAGTATTTT
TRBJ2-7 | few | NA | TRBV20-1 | CSASRDDYEQYF | TGCAGTGCTAGCAGAGATGACTACGAGCAGTACTTC
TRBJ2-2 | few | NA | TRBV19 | CASSRHVGTGELFF | TGTGCCAGTAGTAGGCATGTTGGCACCGGGGAGCTGTTTTTT
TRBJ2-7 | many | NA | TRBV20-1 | CSASQSYEQYF | TGCAGTGCTAGCCAATCCTACGAGCAGTACTTC
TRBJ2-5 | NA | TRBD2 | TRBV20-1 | CSASVSVAGGRLRRGETQYF | TGCAGTGCTAGTGTTTCGGTAGCGGGGGGACGACTAAGGCGAGGAGAGACCCAGTACTTC
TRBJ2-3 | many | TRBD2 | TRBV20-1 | CSARFLAGADTQYF | TGCAGTGCTAGATTCCTGGCGGGAGCAGATACGCAGTATTTT
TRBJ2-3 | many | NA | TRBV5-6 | CASSMDVTDTQYF | TGTGCCAGCAGCATGGACGTGACAGATACGCAGTATTTT
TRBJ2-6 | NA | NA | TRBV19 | CASSIGASGANVLTF | TGTGCCAGTAGTATCGGCGCCTCTGGGGCCAACGTCCTGACTTTC
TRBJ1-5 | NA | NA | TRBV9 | CASSVGGMDQPQHF | TGTGCCAGCAGCGTGGGGGGGATGGATCAGCCCCAGCATTTT
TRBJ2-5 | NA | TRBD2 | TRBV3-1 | CASSQDPTSGNLLREAQYF | TGTGCCAGCAGCCAAGATCCCACTAGCGGGAACCTCTTAAGGGAGGCCCAGTACTTC
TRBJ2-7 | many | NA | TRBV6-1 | CASSQGHRGPYEQYF | TGTGCCAGCAGTCAAGGGCACCGAGGGCCCTACGAGCAGTACTTC
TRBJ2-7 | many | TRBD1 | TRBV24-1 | CATSDSRQGREQYF | TGTGCCACCAGTGACTCTAGACAGGGGAGGGAGCAGTACTTC
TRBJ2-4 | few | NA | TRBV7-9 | CASSWTDQNIQYF | TGTGCCAGCAGCTGGACGGATCAAAACATTCAGTACTTC